The rows below give T cell receptor beta chains drawn from one sample of a study of vaccination effects on CD4 cells after COVID-19. These receptors have no known antigen. Some clones are missing from TCRdb's copy, which holds only in-frame ones; the method was immunoSEQ multiplex PCR. Of around 16,000 clones listed, roughly 70% are singletons. Specimen: CD4+ T cells from PBMCs cultured with SARS-CoV-2 spike peptides, collected after COVID-19 vaccination. The source of these receptors is a human donor who received a COVID-19 vaccine. CDR3s include the opening cysteine and the closing phenylalanine or tryptophan. A D gene is named only where the DNA matches it firmly. A clone size is listed for some rows: how often the clone was seen (once, few, many), or a class if it is expanded.

D gene	clone size	V gene	J gene	CDR3 length	CDR3 protein	CDR3 DNA
.	.	TRBV10-2	TRBJ1-2	13	CASSPGTNYGYTF	TGCGCCAGCAGCCCGGGAACTAACTATGGCTACACCTTC
.	few	TRBV15	TRBJ1-1	15	CATSRSKTGNTEAFF	TGTGCCACCAGCAGGAGTAAAACAGGGAACACTGAAGCTTTCTTT
TRBD2	few	TRBV29-1	TRBJ2-1	14	CSVGGSGSWNEQFF	TGCAGCGTGGGGGGGTCAGGGTCGTGGAATGAGCAGTTCTTC
TRBD1	.	TRBV9	TRBJ2-1	15	CASSVVPGQGSEQFF	TGTGCCAGCAGCGTAGTACCCGGACAGGGGAGCGAGCAGTTCTTC
TRBD1	.	TRBV4-3	TRBJ1-2	16	CASSQFDRGANYGYTF	TGCGCCAGCAGCCAATTCGACAGGGGAGCTAACTATGGCTACACCTTC
.	.	TRBV5-1	TRBJ2-7	14	CASRRLQGGNEQYF	TGCGCCAGCAGAAGGTTACAGGGAGGGAACGAGCAGTACTTC
TRBD2	.	TRBV19	TRBJ2-5	15	CASSIDGGFPETQYF	TGTGCCAGTAGTATAGACGGGGGGTTTCCAGAGACCCAGTACTTC
.	once	TRBV6-2/TRBV6-3	TRBJ1-5	15	CASSLPRHSNQPQHF	TGTGCCAGCAGTTTGCCCAGGCATAGCAATCAGCCCCAGCATTTT
TRBD2	.	TRBV5-1	TRBJ2-3	15	CASNLAGHNTDTQYF	TGCGCCAGCAACTTAGCGGGCCATAACACAGATACGCAGTATTTT
.	.	TRBV3-1/TRBV3-2	TRBJ2-7	14	CASSLWRSSYEQYF	TGTGCCAGCAGCTTGTGGAGGAGCTCCTACGAGCAGTACTTC
TRBD1	.	TRBV19	TRBJ1-1	17	CASSGGQGLVSRPEAFF	TGTGCCAGTAGTGGGGGACAGGGCCTCGTGAGCCGCCCTGAAGCTTTCTTT
TRBD2	.	TRBV18	TRBJ2-1	17	CASSPRIAGGAGNEQFF	TGTGCCAGCTCACCACGGATAGCGGGAGGGGCGGGAAATGAGCAGTTCTTC
TRBD1	.	TRBV27	TRBJ1-1	16	CASSYRTGTQITEAFF	TGTGCCAGCAGTTACAGGACAGGGACTCAGATCACTGAAGCTTTCTTT
.	.	TRBV4-3	TRBJ1-2	13	CASSRTANYGYTF	TGCGCCAGCAGCCGGACAGCTAACTATGGCTACACCTTC
.	.	TRBV4-3	TRBJ2-2	18	CASSQEPPAAGNTGELFF	TGCGCCAGCAGCCAAGAACCCCCGGCGGCAGGGAACACCGGGGAGCTGTTTTTT
TRBD1	.	TRBV10-3	TRBJ1-1	14	CAISGRGLDTEAFF	TGTGCCATCAGTGGTAGGGGGCTTGACACTGAAGCTTTCTTT
TRBD1	once	TRBV4-1	TRBJ1-2	15	CASSRADRGNYGYTF	TGCGCCAGCAGCCGGGCTGACAGGGGAAACTATGGCTACACCTTC
TRBD2	.	TRBV10-3	TRBJ2-3	15	CAISEGLAGADTQYF	TGTGCCATCAGTGAGGGGCTAGCGGGAGCAGATACGCAGTATTTT
.	.	TRBV3-1/TRBV3-2	TRBJ1-3	17	CASSQEGAILSGNTIYF	TGTGCCAGCAGCCAAGAGGGGGCCATTCTCTCTGGAAACACCATATATTTT
TRBD2	.	TRBV10-2	TRBJ2-5	14	CASREGLAEETQYF	TGCGCCAGCAGGGAAGGACTAGCGGAAGAGACCCAGTACTTC
.	.	TRBV4-1	TRBJ2-2	14	CASSPGQASRELFF	TGCGCCAGCAGCCCGGGACAAGCATCAAGGGAGCTGTTTTTT
.	.	TRBV28	TRBJ1-1	14	CASSPGTPNTEAFF	TGTGCCAGCAGCCCCGGGACACCGAACACTGAAGCTTTCTTT
.	.	TRBV2	TRBJ1-1	12	CASHAPNTEAFF	TGTGCCAGCCACGCCCCGAACACTGAAGCTTTCTTT
.	medium-sized	TRBV6-1	TRBJ1-5	15	CASSERAGRNQPQHF	TGTGCCAGCAGTGAAAGGGCAGGCCGCAATCAGCCCCAGCATTTT
.	few	TRBV14	TRBJ1-2	15	CASSSRTSPAYGYTF	TGTGCCAGCAGCTCTCGGACCTCCCCCGCCTATGGCTACACCTTC
TRBD1	few	TRBV6-5	TRBJ1-6	14	CASSSRDRNSPLHF	TGTGCCAGCAGTTCCAGGGACAGGAATTCACCCCTCCACTTT
TRBD2	few	TRBV6-4	TRBJ2-3	15	CASSLLAGATDTQYF	TGTGCCAGCAGTCTACTAGCGGGAGCCACAGATACGCAGTATTTT
.	.	TRBV19	TRBJ1-2	13	CASSTHKGYGYTF	TGTGCCAGTAGTACCCACAAGGGCTATGGCTACACCTTC
TRBD1	.	TRBV9	TRBJ1-2	13	CASSWDSGYGYTF	TGTGCCAGCAGCTGGGACAGTGGTTATGGCTACACCTTC
TRBD2	large	TRBV30	TRBJ2-5	16	CAWSGLAGGQLETQYF	TGTGCCTGGAGTGGGCTAGCGGGAGGGCAGTTAGAGACCCAGTACTTC
TRBD2	few	TRBV3-1/TRBV3-2	TRBJ2-3	14	CASSQGTQRGPVLF	TGTGCCAGCAGCCAAGGGACTCAGCGGGGGCCCGTACTTTTT
.	.	TRBV4-3	TRBJ2-3	16	CASSQAQRGRTDTQYF	TGCGCCAGCAGCCAAGCCCAGAGGGGACGCACAGATACGCAGTATTTT
.	.	TRBV5-1	TRBJ2-7	14	CASSRGRGGDEQYF	TGCGCCAGCAGCCGAGGACGAGGCGGTGACGAGCAGTACTTC
TRBD2	.	TRBV7-2	TRBJ2-5	16	CASSRGLAGGQETQYF	TGTGCCAGCAGCAGAGGACTAGCGGGAGGACAAGAGACCCAGTACTTC
TRBD1	.	TRBV28	TRBJ1-5	15	CASSWHRGSNQPQHF	TGTGCCAGCAGTTGGCACAGGGGTAGCAATCAGCCCCAGCATTTT
.	.	TRBV20-1	TRBJ1-5	15	CSASSGPGGNQPQHF	TGCAGTGCTAGTTCGGGACCGGGAGGCAATCAGCCCCAGCATTTT
.	.	TRBV4-1	TRBJ1-2	14	CASSQVTPGHGYTF	TGCGCCAGCAGCCAAGTGACCCCTGGACATGGCTACACCTTC